These 5 T cell receptor beta chains originate from one sample sequenced in a study of OX40 agonist ivuxolimab in advanced cancers. TCRdb's copy holds only in-frame clones and misses some; the assay was immunoSEQ multiplex PCR. Altogether approximately 90,000 clones are present, around 88% being singletons, with the ten largest covering approximately 1.5%. Sequencing used CD4+ or CD8+ T cells sorted from blood, obtained in a trial of the OX40 agonist ivuxolimab. The receptors come from an adult with an advanced solid tumor such as melanoma, head and neck, liver or kidney cancer.

J is TRBJ1-1 and V is TRBV2; maybe TRBD1 (6 bases). The CDR3 extends over 13 amino acids. Trimming removed 9 bases at V and 3 bases at J, with 14 bases between. Looked up from germline, CDR1 is SNHLY and CDR2 is FYNNEI. The CDR3 nucleotides read TGTGCCAGAAATACAGGGATCGACACTGAAGCTTTCTTT. This codes for CARNTGIDTEAFF.

The rearrangement uses TRBV6-1 and TRBJ1-3; D gene ambiguous. Germline V lookup: CDR1 MNHNS, CDR2 SASEGT. The CDR3 length is 14 residues. The V and J ends lost 6 bases and 4 bases respectively, with 13 bases between them. The CDR3 loop is CASRVETKGNTIYF. CDR3 coding DNA: TGTGCCAGCAGGGTGGAGACAAAAGGAAACACCATATATTTT.

Remarks on this clone: A read error may produce the germline difference seen at one junction end. The chain carries TRBV6-5 and TRBJ1-6; 12 bases are a match to TRBD1. Germline V gene lookup returns CDR1 MNHEY and CDR2 SVGAGI. The CDR3 is 11 amino acids. The DNA for the CDR3 is TGTGCCAGCAGTGAAATGGGACAGGGGGCTTTC. Protein: CASSEMGQGAF.

This chain joins TRBV9 and TRBJ2-1, with a tentative D call TRBD1 (6 bases). Germline CDR1 SGDLS, CDR2 YYNGEE. The CDR3 totals 15 residues. V was shortened by 4 bases and J by 4 bases, with 15 bases between the two germline ends. The CDR3 bases are TGTGCCAGCAGCCCCGGACAGACCGCATACAATGAGCAGTTCTTC. Its protein product is CASSPGQTAYNEQFF.

The rearrangement uses TRBV2 and TRBJ1-1, with a tentative D call TRBD1 (5 bases). CDR3 length equals 13 residues. Germline loops: CDR1 SNHLY, CDR2 FYNNEI. The germline V and J ends were trimmed by 4 bases and 7 bases, with 13 bases remaining between them. The CDR3 sequence is CASSGAYGGEAFF. Here the CDR3 DNA reads TGTGCCAGCAGTGGCGCTTATGGGGGTGAAGCTTTCTTT.